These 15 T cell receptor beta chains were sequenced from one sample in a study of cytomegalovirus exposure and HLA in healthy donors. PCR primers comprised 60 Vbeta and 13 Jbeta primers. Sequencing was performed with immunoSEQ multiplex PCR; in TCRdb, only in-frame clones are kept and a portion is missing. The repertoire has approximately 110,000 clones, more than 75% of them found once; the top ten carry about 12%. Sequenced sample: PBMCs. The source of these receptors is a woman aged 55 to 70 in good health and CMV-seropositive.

The CDR3 region is CASNQVSYGYTF. CDR3 sequence (DNA): TGTGCCAGCAATCAGGTCTCCTATGGCTACACCTTC. This chain uses TRBV6-5 with TRBJ1-2; D not resolved. The CDR3 sequence is 12 residues long. Between the trimmed V and J ends, which lost 7 bases and 4 bases, there was a span of 10 bases. The germline V gene has CDR1 MNHEY and CDR2 SVGAGI.

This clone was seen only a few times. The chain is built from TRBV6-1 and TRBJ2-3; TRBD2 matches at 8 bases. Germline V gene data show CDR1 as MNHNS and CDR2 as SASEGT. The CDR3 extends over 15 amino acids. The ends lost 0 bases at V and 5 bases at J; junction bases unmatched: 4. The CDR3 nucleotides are TGTGCCAGCAGTGAAGCGGCGGGAGGCCTAGATACGCAGTATTTT. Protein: CASSEAAGGLDTQYF.

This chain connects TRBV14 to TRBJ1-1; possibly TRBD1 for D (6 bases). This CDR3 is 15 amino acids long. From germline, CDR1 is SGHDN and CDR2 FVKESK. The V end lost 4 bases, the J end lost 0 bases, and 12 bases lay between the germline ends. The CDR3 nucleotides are TGTGCCAGCAGCCCCGACAGGTACATGAACACTGAAGCTTTCTTT. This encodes CASSPDRYMNTEAFF.

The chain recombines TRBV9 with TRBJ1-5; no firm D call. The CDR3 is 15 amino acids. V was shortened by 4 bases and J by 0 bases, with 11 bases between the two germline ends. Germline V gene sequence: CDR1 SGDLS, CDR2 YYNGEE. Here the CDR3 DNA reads TGTGCCAGCAGCCCCCGAGGCAATAGCAATCAGCCCCAGCATTTT. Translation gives CASSPRGNSNQPQHF.

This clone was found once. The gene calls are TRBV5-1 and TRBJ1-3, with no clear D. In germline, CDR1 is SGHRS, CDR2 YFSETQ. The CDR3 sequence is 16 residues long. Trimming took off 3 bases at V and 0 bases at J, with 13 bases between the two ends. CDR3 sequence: CASSWLTHDSGNTIYF. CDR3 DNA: TGCGCCAGCAGCTGGTTGACACATGACTCTGGAAACACCATATATTTT.

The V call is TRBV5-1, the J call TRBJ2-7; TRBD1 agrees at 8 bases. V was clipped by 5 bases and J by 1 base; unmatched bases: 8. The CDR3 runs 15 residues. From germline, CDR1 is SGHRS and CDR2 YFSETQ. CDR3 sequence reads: CASRLGQGRSYEQYF. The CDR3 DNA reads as TGCGCCAGCAGACTCGGACAGGGCCGTTCCTACGAGCAGTACTTC.

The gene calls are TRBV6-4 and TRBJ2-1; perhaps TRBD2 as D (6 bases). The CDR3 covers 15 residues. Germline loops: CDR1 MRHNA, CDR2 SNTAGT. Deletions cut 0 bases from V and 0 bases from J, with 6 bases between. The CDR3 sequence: CASSDSSGSYNEQFF. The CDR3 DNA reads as TGTGCCAGCAGTGACTCTAGCGGCTCCTACAATGAGCAGTTCTTC.

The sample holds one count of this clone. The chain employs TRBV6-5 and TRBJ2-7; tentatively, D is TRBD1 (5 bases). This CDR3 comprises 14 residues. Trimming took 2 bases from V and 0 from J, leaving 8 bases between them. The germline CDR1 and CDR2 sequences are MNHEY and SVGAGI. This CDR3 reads CASSYKGDSYEQYF. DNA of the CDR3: TGTGCCAGCAGTTACAAAGGGGACTCCTACGAGCAGTACTTC.

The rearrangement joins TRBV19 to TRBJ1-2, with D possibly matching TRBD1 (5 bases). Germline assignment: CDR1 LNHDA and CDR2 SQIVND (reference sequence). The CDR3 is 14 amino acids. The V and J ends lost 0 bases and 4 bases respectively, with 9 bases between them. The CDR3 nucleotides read TGTGCCAGTAGTATAGACCCGGGACTCTATGGCTACACCTTC. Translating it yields CASSIDPGLYGYTF.

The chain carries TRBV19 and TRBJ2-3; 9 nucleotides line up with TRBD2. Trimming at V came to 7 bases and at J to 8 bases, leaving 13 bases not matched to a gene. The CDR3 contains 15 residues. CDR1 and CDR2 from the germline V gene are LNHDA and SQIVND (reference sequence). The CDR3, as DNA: TGTGCCAGTATGGGGTCGGGACTAGCCAGTTTTACGCAGTATTTT. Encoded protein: CASMGSGLASFTQYF.

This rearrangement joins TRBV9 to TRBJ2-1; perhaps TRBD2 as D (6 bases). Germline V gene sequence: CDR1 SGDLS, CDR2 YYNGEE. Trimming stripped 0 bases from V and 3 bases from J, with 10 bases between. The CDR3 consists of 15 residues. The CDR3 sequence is CASSVVGGVYNEQFF. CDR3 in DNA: TGTGCCAGCAGCGTAGTCGGCGGGGTCTACAATGAGCAGTTCTTC.

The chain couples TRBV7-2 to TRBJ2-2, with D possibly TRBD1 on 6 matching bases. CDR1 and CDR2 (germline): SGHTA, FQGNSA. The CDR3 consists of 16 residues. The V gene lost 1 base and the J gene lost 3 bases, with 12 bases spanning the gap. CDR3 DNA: TGTGCCAGCAGCTTAGTCTGGGGGCGGTACACCGGGGAGCTGTTTTTT. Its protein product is CASSLVWGRYTGELFF. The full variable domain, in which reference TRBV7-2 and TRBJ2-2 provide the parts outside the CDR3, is GAGVSQSPSNKVTEKGKDVELRCDPISGHTALYWYRQSLGQGLEFLIYFQGNSAPDKSGLPSDRFSAERTGGSVSTLTIQRTQQEDSAVYLCASSLVWGRYTGELFFGEGSRLTVL.

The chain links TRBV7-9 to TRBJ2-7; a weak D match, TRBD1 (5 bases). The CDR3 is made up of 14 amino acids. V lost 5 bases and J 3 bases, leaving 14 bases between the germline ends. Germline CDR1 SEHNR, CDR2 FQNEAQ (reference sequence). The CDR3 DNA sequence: TGTGCCAGCAGCCAGACCGACAGAAGCTACGAGCAGTACTTC. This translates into CASSQTDRSYEQYF.

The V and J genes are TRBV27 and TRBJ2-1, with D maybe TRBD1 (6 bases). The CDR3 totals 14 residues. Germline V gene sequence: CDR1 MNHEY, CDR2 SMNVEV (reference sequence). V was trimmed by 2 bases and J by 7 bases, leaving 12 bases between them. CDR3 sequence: CASSLGLRGNEQFF. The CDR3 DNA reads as TGTGCCAGCAGTTTAGGGTTGAGGGGGAATGAGCAGTTCTTC.

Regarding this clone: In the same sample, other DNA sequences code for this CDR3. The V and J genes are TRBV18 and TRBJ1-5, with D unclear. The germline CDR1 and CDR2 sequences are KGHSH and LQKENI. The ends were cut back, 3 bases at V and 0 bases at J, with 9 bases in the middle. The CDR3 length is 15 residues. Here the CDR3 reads CASSPLADSNQPQHF. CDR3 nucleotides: TGTGCCAGCTCACCGCTAGCAGATAGCAATCAGCCCCAGCATTTT.